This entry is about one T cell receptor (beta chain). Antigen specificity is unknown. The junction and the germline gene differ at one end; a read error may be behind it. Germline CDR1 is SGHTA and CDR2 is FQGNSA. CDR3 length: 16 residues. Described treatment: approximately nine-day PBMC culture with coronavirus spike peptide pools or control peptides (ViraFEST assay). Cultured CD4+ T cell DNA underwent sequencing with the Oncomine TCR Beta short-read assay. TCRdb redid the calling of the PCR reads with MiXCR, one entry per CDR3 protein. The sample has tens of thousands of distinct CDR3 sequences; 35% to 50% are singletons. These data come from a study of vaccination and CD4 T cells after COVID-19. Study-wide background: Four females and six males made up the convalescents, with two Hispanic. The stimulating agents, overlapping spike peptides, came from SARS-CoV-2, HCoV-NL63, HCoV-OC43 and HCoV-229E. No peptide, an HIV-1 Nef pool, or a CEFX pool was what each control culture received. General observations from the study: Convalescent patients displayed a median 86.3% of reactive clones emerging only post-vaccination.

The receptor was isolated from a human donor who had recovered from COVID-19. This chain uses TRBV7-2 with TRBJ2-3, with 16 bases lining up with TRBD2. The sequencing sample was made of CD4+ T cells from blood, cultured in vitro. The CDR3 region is CASSRGGVGGLAGGDF. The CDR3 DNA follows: TGTGCCAGCAGCCGAGGGGGAGTTGGGGGACTAGCGGGAGGGGATTTT.